This TCR beta chain emerged from a study of identical twins. This clonotype was seen many times. Trimming stripped 0 bases from V and 6 bases from J, with 11 bases between. Germline V lookup: CDR1 SGHDN, CDR2 FVKESK. The CDR3 length is 14 residues. TCRdb fed the 5' RACE reads into MiXCR, producing one record per CDR3 protein. The sample contains about 150,000 distinct CDR3 sequences, roughly 3.3% of which appear only once. This clonotype was sampled from a young man in good health. What was sequenced was memory T cells sorted from blood. The genes are TRBV14 and TRBJ1-1; possible D gene TRBD1, 5 bases. The CDR3 spells CASSQDVGVPEAFF. The CDR3 region has the DNA TGTGCCAGCAGCCAAGATGTGGGGGTCCCTGAAGCTTTCTTT.